The 13 T cell receptor beta chains presented below share a single source sample, sequenced in a study of type 1 and type 2 diabetes patients. The PCR template was genomic DNA. Amplification of the beta chain CDR3 used 30 forward and 13 reverse multiplex primers. TCRdb fed the multiplex PCR reads into MiXCR, producing one record per CDR3 protein. The repertoire holds around 300,000 distinct CDR3 sequences, with roughly 44% as singletons. Sequenced: peripheral blood mononuclear cells (PBMCs). These receptors all stem from a man younger than 30 with type 2 diabetes.

This clonotype was seen only a few times. In nucleotides, the CDR3 is TGTGCCAGCAGCTTTCTCCCGGGACAGGCGAACACCGGGGAGCTGTTTTTT. Its translation is CASSFLPGQANTGELFF. V is TRBV9 and J is TRBJ2-2; TRBD1 matches 8 bases. The CDR3 sequence is 17 residues long. V lost 4 bases to trimming and J lost 0 bases; unmatched junction nucleotides: 8. Germline lookup yields CDR1 SGDLS and CDR2 YYNGEE.

The chain is built from TRBV10-1 and TRBJ2-5, with no clear D. This CDR3 is 14 amino acids long. The germline CDR1 and CDR2 sequences are WNHNN and SYGVQD (reference sequence). V lost 2 bases, J lost 5 bases, and 12 bases lay in between. The CDR3 sequence: CASSEAGSRETQYF. The CDR3 bases are TGCGCCAGCAGTGAGGCAGGTTCCCGTGAGACCCAGTACTTC.

V usage is TRBV10-3 and J usage is TRBJ1-1, with 10 bases fitting TRBD1. V gave up 6 bases and J gave up 6 bases; unmatched junction bases: 7. This CDR3 has 14 residues. Looked up from germline, CDR1 is ENHRY and CDR2 is SYGVKD. The CDR3 here is CAIRPRDRGPEAFF. The CDR3 bases are TGTGCCATCAGGCCGCGGGACAGGGGCCCTGAAGCTTTCTTT.

The sample holds a few counts of this clonotype. J is TRBJ2-1 and V is TRBV19; D unresolved. V lost 6 bases to trimming and J lost 4 bases, with 10 bases between them. Germline-derived CDR1 and CDR2 are LNHDA and SQIVND (reference sequence). There are 13 residues in the CDR3. In DNA form, the CDR3 reads TGTGCCAGTAGATTGGGCAAGTACAATGAGCAGTTCTTC. Translating it yields CASRLGKYNEQFF.

This CDR3 reads CARDQGERETQYF. The CDR3 coding sequence is TGTGCCAGGGATCAGGGGGAAAGAGAGACCCAGTACTTC. This rearrangement joins TRBV7-2 to TRBJ2-5; 7 bases map to TRBD1. Germline CDR1 SGHTA, CDR2 FQGNSA. CDR3 length: 13 residues. J gave up 4 bases and V 9 bases, and 8 bases lay outside the gene matches.

This clonotype came up a few times. One end of the junction does not line up with germline, which may come from a read error. As DNA, the CDR3 is TGCGCCAGCAGCCTCCTCCCCGGGACAGGCCAAGAGACCCAGTACTTC. It yields the protein CASSLLPGTGQETQYF. The chain employs TRBV7-8 and TRBJ2-5; 8 positions agree with TRBD1. CDR1 SGHVS and CDR2 FQNEAQ come from the germline V gene. The CDR3 is 16 amino acids.

This rearrangement joins TRBV6-5 to TRBJ2-1; possibly TRBD1 for D (5 bases). CDR3 length: 12 residues. Per germline, CDR1 MNHEY and CDR2 SVGAGI. V lost 5 bases and J 10 bases, leaving 12 bases between the germline ends. This CDR3 reads CASSLTWGEQFF. CDR3 bases: TGTGCCAGCAGTCTAACCTGGGGCGAGCAGTTCTTC.

V is TRBV20-1 and J is TRBJ2-7; D unresolved. The CDR3 length is 14 residues. The germline CDR1 and CDR2 sequences are DFQATT and SNEGSKA (reference sequence). V was clipped by 3 bases and J by 2 bases, with 14 bases between them. The CDR3 sequence is CSASGRGRPYEQYF. CDR3 nucleotides: TGCAGTGCTAGCGGCAGAGGTCGGCCCTACGAGCAGTACTTC.

The rearrangement links TRBV15 to TRBJ2-5; D perhaps matches TRBD2 (6 bases). The CDR3 spans 15 residues. V was pared by 11 bases and J by 4 bases, with 23 bases between. Germline V lookup: CDR1 LNHNV, CDR2 YYDKDF (reference sequence). In DNA, the CDR3 is TGTGCCTGGAGTTACGGGAGCCCGCCCCTAGAGACCCAGTACTTC. This gives the protein CAWSYGSPPLETQYF.

The J gene is TRBJ2-3, the V gene TRBV9; D unresolved. Trimming removed 0 bases from V and 3 bases from J, with 11 bases in between. Germline V gene lookup returns CDR1 SGDLS and CDR2 YYNGEE. The CDR3 extends over 15 amino acids. This CDR3 reads CASSVDGYLTDTQYF. In DNA, the CDR3 is TGTGCCAGCAGCGTAGATGGGTACTTGACAGATACGCAGTATTTT.

J is TRBJ2-1 and V is TRBV9; weak D call: TRBD2 (5 bases). The germline V gene encodes CDR1 SGDLS and CDR2 YYNGEE. This CDR3 contains 17 residues. Trimming stripped 0 bases from V and 4 bases from J, with 17 bases between. The CDR3 DNA follows: TGTGCCAGCAGCGTAGGGGTCGAGCGGCTGAGTTACAATGAGCAGTTCTTC. Translating it yields CASSVGVERLSYNEQFF.

This clonotype was counted between two and nine times. This sequence joins TRBV12-3 or TRBV12-4 and TRBJ2-7, with D perhaps TRBD1 or TRBD2 (5 bases each). V was shortened by 6 bases and J by 0 bases, with 9 bases between the two germline ends. CDR3 length: 13 residues. CDR3 loop: CASRGTVSYEQYF. In DNA, the CDR3 is TGTGCCAGCAGGGGGACGGTCTCCTACGAGCAGTACTTC.

Ten or more counts support this clonotype. This chain links TRBV2 with TRBJ2-5, with 11 bases lining up with TRBD2. V dropped 6 bases and J dropped 3; count of bases not matched to a gene: 6. The CDR3 runs 15 residues. Germline-derived CDR1 and CDR2 are SNHLY and FYNNEI. CDR3 nucleotide sequence: TGTGCCAGCAGGACCCAGGGACTAGCGGAAGAGACCCAGTACTTC. It codes for CASRTQGLAEETQYF. Full variable domain (missing parts from reference TRBV2 and TRBJ2-5): EPEVTQTPSHQVTQMGQEVILRCVPISNHLYFYWYRQILGQKVEFLVSFYNNEISEKSEIFDDQFSVERPDGSNFTLKIRSTKLEDSAMYFCASRTQGLAEETQYFGPGTRLLVL.